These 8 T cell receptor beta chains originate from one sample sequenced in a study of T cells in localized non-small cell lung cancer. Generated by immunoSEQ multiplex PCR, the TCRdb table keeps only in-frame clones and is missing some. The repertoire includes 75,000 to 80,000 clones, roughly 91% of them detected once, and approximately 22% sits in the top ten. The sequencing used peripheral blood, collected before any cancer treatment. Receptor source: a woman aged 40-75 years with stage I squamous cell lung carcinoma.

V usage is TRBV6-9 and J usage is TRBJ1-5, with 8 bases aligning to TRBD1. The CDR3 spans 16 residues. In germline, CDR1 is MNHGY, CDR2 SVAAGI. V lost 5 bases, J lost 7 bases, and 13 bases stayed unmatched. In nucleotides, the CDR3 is TGTGCCAGCAGTCGAGGGACAGGAGCTCCAGGGCAGCCCCAGCATTTT. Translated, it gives CASSRGTGAPGQPQHF.

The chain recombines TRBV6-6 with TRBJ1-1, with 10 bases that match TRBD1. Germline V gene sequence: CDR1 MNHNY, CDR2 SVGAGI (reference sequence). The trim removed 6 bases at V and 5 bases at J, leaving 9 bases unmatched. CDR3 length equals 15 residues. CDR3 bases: TGTGCCAGCAGGAAGACAGGGGGCGTGAGTACTGAAGCTTTCTTT. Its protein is CASRKTGGVSTEAFF.

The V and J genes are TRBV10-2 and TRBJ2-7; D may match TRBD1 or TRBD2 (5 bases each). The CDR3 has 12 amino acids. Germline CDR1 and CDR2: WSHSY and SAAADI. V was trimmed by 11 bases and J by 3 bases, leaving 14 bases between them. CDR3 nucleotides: TGCGCCTGCACCGGGACCAACTACGAGCAGTACTTC. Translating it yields CACTGTNYEQYF.

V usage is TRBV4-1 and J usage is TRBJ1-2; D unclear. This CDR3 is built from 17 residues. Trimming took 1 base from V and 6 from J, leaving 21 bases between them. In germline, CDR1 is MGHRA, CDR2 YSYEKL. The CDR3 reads CASSQGSIVGVRDGYTF. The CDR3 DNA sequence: TGCGCCAGCAGCCAAGGCTCGATCGTCGGGGTGAGGGATGGCTACACCTTC.

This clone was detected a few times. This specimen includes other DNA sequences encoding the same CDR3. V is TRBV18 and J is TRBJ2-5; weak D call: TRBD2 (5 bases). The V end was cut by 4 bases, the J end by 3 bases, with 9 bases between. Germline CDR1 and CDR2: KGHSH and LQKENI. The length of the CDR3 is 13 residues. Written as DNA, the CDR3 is TGTGCCAGCTCACAAAATAGCGAAGAGACCCAGTACTTC. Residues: CASSQNSEETQYF.

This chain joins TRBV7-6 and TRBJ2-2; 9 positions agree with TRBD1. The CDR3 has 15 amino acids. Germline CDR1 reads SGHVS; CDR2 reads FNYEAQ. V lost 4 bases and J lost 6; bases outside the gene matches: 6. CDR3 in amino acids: CASSSDRGDAGELFF. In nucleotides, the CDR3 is TGTGCCAGCAGCTCGGACAGGGGAGACGCCGGGGAGCTGTTTTTT.

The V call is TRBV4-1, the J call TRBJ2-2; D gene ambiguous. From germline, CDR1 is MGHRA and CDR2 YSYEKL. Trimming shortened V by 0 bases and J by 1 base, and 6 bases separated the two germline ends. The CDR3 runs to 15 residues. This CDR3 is CASSQEGLNTGELFF. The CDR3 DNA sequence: TGCGCCAGCAGCCAAGAGGGCCTGAACACCGGGGAGCTGTTTTTT.

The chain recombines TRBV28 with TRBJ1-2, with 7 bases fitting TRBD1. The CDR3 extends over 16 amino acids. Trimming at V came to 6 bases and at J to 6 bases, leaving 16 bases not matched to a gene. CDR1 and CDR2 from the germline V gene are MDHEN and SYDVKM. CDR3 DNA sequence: TGTGCCAGCAGCCAAACCGACAGGGTTAAAGGGGATGGCTACACCTTC. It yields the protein CASSQTDRVKGDGYTF.